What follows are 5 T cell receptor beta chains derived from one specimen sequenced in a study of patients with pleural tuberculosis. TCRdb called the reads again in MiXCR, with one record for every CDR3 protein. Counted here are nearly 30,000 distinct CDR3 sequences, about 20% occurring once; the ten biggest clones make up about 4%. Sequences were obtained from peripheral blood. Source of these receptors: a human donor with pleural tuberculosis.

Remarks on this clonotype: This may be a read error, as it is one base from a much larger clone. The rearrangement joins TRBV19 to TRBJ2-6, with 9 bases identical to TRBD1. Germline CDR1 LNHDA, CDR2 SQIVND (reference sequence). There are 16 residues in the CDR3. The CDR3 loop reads CVSSPQGAPGANVLTF. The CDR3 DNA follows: TGTGTCAGTAGTCCACAGGGGGCGCCCGGGGCCAACGTCCTGACTTTC.

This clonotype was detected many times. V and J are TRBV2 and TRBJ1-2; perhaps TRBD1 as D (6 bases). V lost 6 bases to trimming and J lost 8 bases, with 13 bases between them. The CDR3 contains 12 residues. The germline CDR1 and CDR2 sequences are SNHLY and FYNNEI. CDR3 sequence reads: CASSGGWYGYTF. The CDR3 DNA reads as TGTGCCAGCAGCGGGGGCTGGTACGGCTACACCTTC.

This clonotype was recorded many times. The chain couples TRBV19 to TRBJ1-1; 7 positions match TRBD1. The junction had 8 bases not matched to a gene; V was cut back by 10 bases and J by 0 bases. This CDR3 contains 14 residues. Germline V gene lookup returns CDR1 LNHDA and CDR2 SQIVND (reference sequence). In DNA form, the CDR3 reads TGTGCCACTAAAACGACAGGGTTGAACACTGAAGCTTTCTTT. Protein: CATKTTGLNTEAFF.

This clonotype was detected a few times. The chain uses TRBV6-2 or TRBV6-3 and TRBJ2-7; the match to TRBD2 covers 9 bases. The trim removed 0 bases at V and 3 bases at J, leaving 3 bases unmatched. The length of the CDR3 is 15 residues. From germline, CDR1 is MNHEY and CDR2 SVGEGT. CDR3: CASSYSASGDYEQYF. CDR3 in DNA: TGTGCCAGCAGTTACTCGGCTAGCGGGGACTACGAGCAGTACTTC.

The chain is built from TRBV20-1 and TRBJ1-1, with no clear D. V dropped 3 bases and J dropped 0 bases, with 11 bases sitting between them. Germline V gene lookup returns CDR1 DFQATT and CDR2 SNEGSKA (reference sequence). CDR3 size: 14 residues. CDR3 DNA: TGCAGTGCTAGGCTCAGTGCCTTGAACACTGAAGCTTTCTTT. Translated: CSARLSALNTEAFF.